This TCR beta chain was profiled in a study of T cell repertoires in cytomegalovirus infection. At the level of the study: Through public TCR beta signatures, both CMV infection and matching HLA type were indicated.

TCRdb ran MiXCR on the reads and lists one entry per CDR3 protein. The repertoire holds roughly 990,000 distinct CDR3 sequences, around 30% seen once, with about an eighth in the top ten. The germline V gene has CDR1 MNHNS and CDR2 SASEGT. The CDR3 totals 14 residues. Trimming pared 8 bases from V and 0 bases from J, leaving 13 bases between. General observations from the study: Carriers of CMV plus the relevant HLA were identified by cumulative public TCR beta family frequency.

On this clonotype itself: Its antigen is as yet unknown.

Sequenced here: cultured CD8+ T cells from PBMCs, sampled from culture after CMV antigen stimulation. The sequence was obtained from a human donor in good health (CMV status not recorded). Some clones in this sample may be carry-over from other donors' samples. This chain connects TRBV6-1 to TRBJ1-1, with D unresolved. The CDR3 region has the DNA TGTGCCAGCCAATTCCATTTGGTGAACACTGAAGCTTTCTTT. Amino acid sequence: CASQFHLVNTEAFF.